A selection of T cell receptor beta chains follows, all from one sample in a study of graft-versus-host responses after intestinal transplantation. Some clones are missing from TCRdb's copy, which holds only in-frame ones; the method was immunoSEQ multiplex PCR. This sample has about 130,000 clones, with around 90% found just once. Their antigens are not known. Source: unstimulated CD4+ T cells sorted from spleen or lymph node cells, taken before intestinal transplant. The origin of the receptors is a human donor who received an intestinal transplant. CDR3s include the opening cysteine and the closing phenylalanine or tryptophan. The order of the fields is V gene, D gene, J gene, CDR3 DNA, CDR3 protein. D genes are given only for firm matches.

TRBV6-5	TRBD1	TRBJ1-1	TGTGCCAGCAGTTACTCGCGACAGGGATACACTGAAGCTTTCTTT	CASSYSRQGYTEAFF
TRBV9	TRBD2	TRBJ2-7	TGTGCCAGCAGCGTAGATCCAGCGGGAGAGGACGAGCAGTACTTC	CASSVDPAGEDEQYF
TRBV5-1	NA	TRBJ2-5	TGCGCCAGCAGCTTGGTAGGGCAGGAGACCCAGTACTTC	CASSLVGQETQYF
TRBV5-3	NA	TRBJ2-3	TGTGCCAGAAGCTCGACGGACGGACAAAAGCGCACAGATACGCAGTATTTT	CARSSTDGQKRTDTQYF
TRBV28	TRBD1	TRBJ1-5	TGTGCCAGCAGGCGGACAGGGGGCGCGGTTGGCAATCAGCCCCAGCATTTT	CASRRTGGAVGNQPQHF
TRBV5-1	NA	TRBJ2-2	TGCGCCAGCAGCTTGGGACCGGGCACAAACACCGGGGAGCTGTTTTTT	CASSLGPGTNTGELFF
TRBV18	TRBD2	TRBJ2-1	TGTGCCAGCTCACCACCTTACAGTCTAGCGGGCTACAATGAGCAGTTCTTC	CASSPPYSLAGYNEQFF
TRBV5-1	NA	TRBJ1-1	TGCGCCAGCAGCGACGACAGAGGCACTGAAGCTTTCTTT	CASSDDRGTEAFF
TRBV5-5	NA	TRBJ1-6	TGTGCCAGCAGCTTGGACGATCTCTCCTATAATTCACCCCTCCACTTT	CASSLDDLSYNSPLHF
TRBV6-5	NA	TRBJ1-2	TGTGCCAGCAGTTACGGCGGGACTAACTATGGCTACACCTTC	CASSYGGTNYGYTF